The next 7 T cell receptor beta chains were all read from a single sample in a study of shared clonotypes between healthy human individuals. Sequencing used immunoSEQ multiplex PCR; TCRdb keeps in-frame clones, though not all of them. The data contain a few hundred thousand clones, approximately 79% of them singletons. The sample taken for sequencing was memory CD4+ T cells sorted from blood. Subset specified: CD45RA-negative fraction. These receptors were collected from a man aged 30 to 45 in good health.

This clone was picked up many times. V is TRBV20-1 and J is TRBJ2-1; D ambiguous. The CDR3 runs to 11 residues. CDR1 is DFQATT, CDR2 SNEGSKA, per germline (reference sequence). V lost 0 bases and J lost 4, with 1 base in between. CDR3 DNA: TGCAGTGCTAGAGAATACAATGAGCAGTTCTTC. As protein: CSAREYNEQFF.

The chain employs TRBV7-9 and TRBJ2-7, with 11 bases identical to TRBD2. J gave up 4 bases and V 5 bases, and 7 bases lay outside the gene matches. The germline V gene has CDR1 SEHNR and CDR2 FQNEAQ (reference sequence). This CDR3 spans 15 amino acids. CDR3 DNA sequence: TGTGCCAGCAGCGACGGGACTAGCGGAGGGTACGAGCAGTACTTC. It translates to CASSDGTSGGYEQYF.

V usage is TRBV29-1 and J usage is TRBJ2-5, with 7 nucleotides matching TRBD1. V shed 7 bases and J 7 bases; nucleotides not matched to a gene: 6. The CDR3 covers 11 residues. Per germline, CDR1 SQVTM and CDR2 ANQGSEA. The CDR3 spells CSGGQPPTQYF. The DNA of the CDR3 is TGCAGCGGGGGACAGCCTCCGACCCAGTACTTC.

The sample holds many counts of this clone. The J gene is TRBJ1-5, the V gene TRBV6-5; 8 bases line up with TRBD1. There are 13 residues in the CDR3. The germline V gene encodes CDR1 MNHEY and CDR2 SVGAGI. J was trimmed by 10 bases and V by 2 bases; bases with no gene match: 4. CDR3 region: CASSYSRGLPQHF. CDR3 DNA: TGTGCCAGCAGTTACAGCAGGGGGCTACCCCAGCATTTT.

The chain links TRBV27 to TRBJ2-7; TRBD1 matches 8 bases. This CDR3 has 13 amino acids. Germline V gene lookup returns CDR1 MNHEY and CDR2 SMNVEV (reference sequence). The trim removed 7 bases at V and 6 bases at J, leaving 8 bases unmatched. The chain's CDR3 is CASIGQGRGEQYF. CDR3 coding DNA: TGTGCCAGCATTGGACAGGGAAGAGGCGAGCAGTACTTC.

The rearrangement uses TRBV13 and TRBJ2-7, with 7 bases fitting TRBD1. CDR1 and CDR2 from the germline V gene are PRHDT and FYEKMQ (reference sequence). The CDR3 length is 14 residues. The V segment lost 5 bases and the J segment 2 bases; nucleotides outside the gene matches: 6. In DNA, the CDR3 is TGTGCCAGCAGCGGACAGGCCCTCCCCTACGAGCAGTACTTC. This encodes CASSGQALPYEQYF.

The chain couples TRBV5-1 to TRBJ2-6; unclear D gene. Trimming shortened V by 1 base and J by 2 bases, and 10 bases separated the two germline ends. The CDR3 is 16 amino acids. Germline V gives CDR1 SGHRS, CDR2 YFSETQ. CDR3 nucleotides: TGCGCCAGCAGCTTGATGCACTCTACTGGGGCCAACGTCCTGACTTTC. Protein sequence: CASSLMHSTGANVLTF.